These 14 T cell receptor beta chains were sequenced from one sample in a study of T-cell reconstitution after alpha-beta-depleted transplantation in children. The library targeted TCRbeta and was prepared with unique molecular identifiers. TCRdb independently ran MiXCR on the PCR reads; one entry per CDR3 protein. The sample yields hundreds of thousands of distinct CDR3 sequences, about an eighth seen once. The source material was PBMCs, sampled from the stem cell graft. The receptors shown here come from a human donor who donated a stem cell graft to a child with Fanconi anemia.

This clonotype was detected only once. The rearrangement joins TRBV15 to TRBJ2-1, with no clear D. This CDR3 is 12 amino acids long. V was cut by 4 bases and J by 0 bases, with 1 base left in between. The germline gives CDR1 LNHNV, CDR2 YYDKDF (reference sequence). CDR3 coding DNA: TGTGCCACCAGCACCTCCTACAATGAGCAGTTCTTC. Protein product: CATSTSYNEQFF.

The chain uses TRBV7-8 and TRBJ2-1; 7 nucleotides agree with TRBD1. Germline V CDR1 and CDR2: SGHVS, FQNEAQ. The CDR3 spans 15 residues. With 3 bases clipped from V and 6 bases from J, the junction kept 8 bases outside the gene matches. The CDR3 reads CASSFDREWRNEQFF. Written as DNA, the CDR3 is TGTGCCAGCAGCTTCGACAGGGAATGGCGCAATGAGCAGTTCTTC.

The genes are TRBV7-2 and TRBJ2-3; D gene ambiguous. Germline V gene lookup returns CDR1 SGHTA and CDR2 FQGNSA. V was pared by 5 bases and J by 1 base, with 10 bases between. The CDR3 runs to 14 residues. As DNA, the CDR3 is TGTGCCAGCAGCCCCATGTGGGGCACAGATACGCAGTATTTT. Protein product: CASSPMWGTDTQYF.

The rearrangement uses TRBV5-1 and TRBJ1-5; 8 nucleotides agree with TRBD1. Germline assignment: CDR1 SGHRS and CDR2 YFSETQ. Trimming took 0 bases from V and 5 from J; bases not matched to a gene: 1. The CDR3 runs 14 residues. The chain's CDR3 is CASSLDRGDQPQHF. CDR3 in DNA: TGCGCCAGCAGCTTGGACAGGGGGGATCAGCCCCAGCATTTT.

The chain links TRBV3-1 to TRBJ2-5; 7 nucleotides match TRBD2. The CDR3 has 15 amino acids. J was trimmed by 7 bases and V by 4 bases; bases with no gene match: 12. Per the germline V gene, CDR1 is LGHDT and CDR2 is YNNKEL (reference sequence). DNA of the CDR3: TGTGCCAGCAGCCTTCCAGAGCGGGGCCCCGGGACCCAGTACTTC. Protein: CASSLPERGPGTQYF.

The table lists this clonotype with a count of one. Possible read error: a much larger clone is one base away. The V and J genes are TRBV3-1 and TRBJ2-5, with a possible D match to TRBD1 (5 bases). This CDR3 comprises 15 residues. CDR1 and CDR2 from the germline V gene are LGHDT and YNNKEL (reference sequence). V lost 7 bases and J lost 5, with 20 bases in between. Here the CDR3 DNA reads TGTGCCAGCACCCCCCCCCTGGGGCTAGTGGAGACCCAGTACTTC. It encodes CASTPPLGLVETQYF.

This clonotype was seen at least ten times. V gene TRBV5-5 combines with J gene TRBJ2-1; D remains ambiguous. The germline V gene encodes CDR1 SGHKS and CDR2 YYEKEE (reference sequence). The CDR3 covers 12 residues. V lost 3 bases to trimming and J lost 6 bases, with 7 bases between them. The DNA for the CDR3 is TGTGCCAGCAGCTGGGCCCTCAATGAGCAGTTCTTC. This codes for CASSWALNEQFF.

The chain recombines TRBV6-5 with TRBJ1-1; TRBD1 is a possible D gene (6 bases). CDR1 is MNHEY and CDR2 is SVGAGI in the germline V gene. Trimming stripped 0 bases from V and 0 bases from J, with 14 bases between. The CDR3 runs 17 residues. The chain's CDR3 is CASSYSRDGGLNTEAFF. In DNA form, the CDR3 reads TGTGCCAGCAGTTACTCAAGGGACGGGGGGCTGAACACTGAAGCTTTCTTT.

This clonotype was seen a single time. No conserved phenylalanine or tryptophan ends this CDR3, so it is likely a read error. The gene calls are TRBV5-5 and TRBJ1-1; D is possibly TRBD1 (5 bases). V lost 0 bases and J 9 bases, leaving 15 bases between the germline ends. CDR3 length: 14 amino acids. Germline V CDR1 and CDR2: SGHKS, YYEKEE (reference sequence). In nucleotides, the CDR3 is TGTGCCAGCAGCTTGGGGGGGGTGACACTCCAAGCTTTCCTT. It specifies CASSLGGVTLQAFL.

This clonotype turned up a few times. The CDR3 nucleotides are TGTGCCAGCAGCTTGACTCGGACCACTGAAGCTTTCTTT. Amino acid sequence: CASSLTRTTEAFF. The V call is TRBV7-6, the J call TRBJ1-1, with unresolved D. The V gene lost 3 bases and the J gene lost 4 bases, with 9 bases spanning the gap. CDR1 and CDR2 from the germline V gene are SGHVS and FNYEAQ. The CDR3 length is 13 residues.

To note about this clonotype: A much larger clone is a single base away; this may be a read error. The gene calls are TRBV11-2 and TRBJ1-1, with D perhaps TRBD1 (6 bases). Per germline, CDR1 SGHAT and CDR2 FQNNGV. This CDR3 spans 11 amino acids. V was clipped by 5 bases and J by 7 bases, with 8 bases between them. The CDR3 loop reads CASSRDIEAFF. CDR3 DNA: TGTGCCAGCAGCCGGGACATTGAAGCTTTCTTT.

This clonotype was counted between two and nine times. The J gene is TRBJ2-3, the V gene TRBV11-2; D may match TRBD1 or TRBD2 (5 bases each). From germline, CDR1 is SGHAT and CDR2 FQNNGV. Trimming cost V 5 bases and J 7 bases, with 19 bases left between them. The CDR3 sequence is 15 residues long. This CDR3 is CASSLYVGAPYTQYF. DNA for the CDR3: TGTGCCAGCAGCCTCTACGTCGGGGCCCCCTATACGCAGTATTTT.

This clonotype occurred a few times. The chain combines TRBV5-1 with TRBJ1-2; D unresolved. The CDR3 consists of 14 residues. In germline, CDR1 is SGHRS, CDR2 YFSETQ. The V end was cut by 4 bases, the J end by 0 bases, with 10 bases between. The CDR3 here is CASSEGGTNYGYTF. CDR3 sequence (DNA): TGCGCCAGCAGCGAGGGCGGAACTAACTATGGCTACACCTTC.

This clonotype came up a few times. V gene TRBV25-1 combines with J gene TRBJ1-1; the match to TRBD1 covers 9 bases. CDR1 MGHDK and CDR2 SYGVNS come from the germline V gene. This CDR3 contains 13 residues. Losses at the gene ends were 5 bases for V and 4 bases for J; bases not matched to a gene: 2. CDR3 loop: CASSTGGITEAFF. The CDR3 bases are TGTGCCAGCAGTACAGGGGGCATCACTGAAGCTTTCTTT.